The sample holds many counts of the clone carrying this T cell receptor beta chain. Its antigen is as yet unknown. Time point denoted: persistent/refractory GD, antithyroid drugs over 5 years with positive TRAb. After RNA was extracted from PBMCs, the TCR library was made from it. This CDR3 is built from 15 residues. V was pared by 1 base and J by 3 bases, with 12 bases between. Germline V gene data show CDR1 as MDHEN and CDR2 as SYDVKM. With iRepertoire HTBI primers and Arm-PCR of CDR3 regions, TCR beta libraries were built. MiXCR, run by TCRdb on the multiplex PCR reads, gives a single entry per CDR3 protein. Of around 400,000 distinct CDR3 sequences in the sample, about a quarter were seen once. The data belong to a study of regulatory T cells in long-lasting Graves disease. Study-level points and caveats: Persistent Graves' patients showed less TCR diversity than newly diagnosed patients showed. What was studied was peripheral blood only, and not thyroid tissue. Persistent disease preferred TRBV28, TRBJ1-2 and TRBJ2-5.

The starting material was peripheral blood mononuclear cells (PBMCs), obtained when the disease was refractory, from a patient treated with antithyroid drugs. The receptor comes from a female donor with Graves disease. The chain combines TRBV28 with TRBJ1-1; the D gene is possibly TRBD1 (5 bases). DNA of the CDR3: TGTGCCAGCAGTTTATTAGCGGGGGAGGACACTGAAGCTTTCTTT. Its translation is CASSLLAGEDTEAFF. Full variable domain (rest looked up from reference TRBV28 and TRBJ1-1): DVKVTQSSRYLVKRTGEKVFLECVQDMDHENMFWYRQDPGLGLRLIYFSYDVKMKEKGDIPEGYSVSREKKERFSLILESASTNQTSMYLCASSLLAGEDTEAFFGQGTRLTVV.